These T cell receptor beta chains were read from a single sample in a study of T cell changes during pregnancy in multiple sclerosis. Here immunoSEQ multiplex PCR was the method, and the copy in TCRdb shows in-frame clones only, minus some. This sample carries tens of thousands of clones, 85% to 95% of them seen once, and the ten largest clones take roughly 2.8%. The material was peripheral blood, obtained in the third trimester of pregnancy. The receptors shown here come from a female donor in good health, enrolled as a control in a pregnancy study. CDR3s include the opening cysteine and the closing phenylalanine or tryptophan. D genes are given only for firm matches. Not every row has a clone size; where given, it reads once, few, many or a size class.

>15|TRBD2|TRBV18|-|TRBJ2-3
CASSPYGGASDTQYF
TGTGCCAGCTCACCATACGGGGGGGCCTCAGATACGCAGTATTTT
>13|TRBD2|TRBV6-5|once|TRBJ2-3
CASRASGADTQYF
TGTGCCAGCAGGGCTAGCGGGGCAGATACGCAGTATTTT
>13|TRBD2|TRBV11-1|once|TRBJ2-3
CASRRLATDTQYF
TGTGCCAGCCGACGACTAGCGACAGATACGCAGTATTTT
>15|-|TRBV21-1|-|TRBJ1-6
CASSRSDNYNSPLHF
TGTGCCAGCAGCAGATCTGACAACTATAATTCACCCCTCCACTTT
>15|-|TRBV28|-|TRBJ1-6
CASDPAGAYNSPLHF
TGTGCCAGCGACCCTGCGGGGGCCTATAATTCACCCCTCCACTTT
>17|-|TRBV7-3|-|TRBJ2-2
CASSRTTTDAYTGELFF
TGTGCCAGCAGCCGAACTACCACTGACGCCTACACCGGGGAGCTGTTTTTT
>13|-|TRBV10-3|-|TRBJ2-5
CATLAATGETQYF
TGTGCCACCTTAGCGGCTACGGGGGAGACCCAGTACTTC
>15|-|TRBV4-2|once|TRBJ2-7
CASSQDRGASHEQYF
TGTGCCAGCAGCCAAGACCGGGGGGCGAGCCACGAGCAGTACTTC
>14|TRBD1|TRBV28|-|TRBJ2-7
CASRGQGGSYEQYF
TGTGCCAGCCGGGGACAGGGAGGTTCCTACGAGCAGTACTTC
>13|-|TRBV7-2|-|TRBJ1-1
CASSLAGVTEAFF
TGTGCCAGCAGCTTAGCAGGGGTCACTGAAGCTTTCTTT
>13|-|TRBV19|-|TRBJ2-7
CASSRGLGAEQYF
TGTGCCAGTAGTCGAGGACTGGGGGCCGAGCAGTACTTC
>16|TRBD2|TRBV5-1|-|TRBJ2-3
CASSLGLAGNTDTQYF
TGCGCCAGCAGCTTAGGGCTAGCGGGAAACACAGATACGCAGTATTTT
>15|TRBD1|TRBV7-2|-|TRBJ2-1
CASSLVRDRANEQFF
TGTGCCAGCAGCTTAGTTAGGGACAGGGCCAATGAGCAGTTCTTC
>14|TRBD1|TRBV14|-|TRBJ1-5
CANDGQGTNQPQHF
TGTGCCAACGACGGACAGGGGACCAATCAGCCCCAGCATTTT
>12|-|TRBV27|-|TRBJ1-2
CASRFQGQGYTF
TGTGCCAGCAGATTCCAGGGTCAAGGCTACACCTTC
>17|TRBD2|TRBV19|-|TRBJ2-7
CASSVETSGGPSYEQYF
TGTGCCAGTAGTGTCGAGACTAGCGGGGGGCCCTCCTACGAGCAGTACTTC
>12|-|TRBV28|-|TRBJ2-4
CASSLIQNIQYF
TGTGCCAGCAGTCTAATTCAAAACATTCAGTACTTC
>15|-|TRBV9|once|TRBJ1-1
CASSLSGGRNTEAFF
TGTGCCAGCAGCCTATCTGGGGGGAGAAACACTGAAGCTTTCTTT
>15|-|TRBV28|-|TRBJ1-3
CASSLLRGSGNTIYF
TGTGCCAGCAGCTTGTTGAGAGGAAGTGGAAACACCATATATTTT
>15|-|TRBV13|-|TRBJ2-7
CASSLGGPSSYEQYF
TGTGCCAGCAGCTTAGGGGGGCCGAGCTCCTACGAGCAGTACTTC
>12|-|TRBV10-3|-|TRBJ1-1
CAAGPEPTEAFF
TGTGCTGCGGGGCCGGAACCCACTGAAGCTTTCTTT
>14|TRBD1|TRBV11-2|-|TRBJ1-1
CASSKDRVGTEAFF
TGTGCCAGCAGCAAGGACAGGGTAGGCACTGAAGCTTTCTTT